This T cell receptor (beta chain) comes out of a study of cytomegalovirus exposure and HLA in healthy donors. PCR employed 60 Vbeta and 13 Jbeta primers. Repertoires were generated with immunoSEQ multiplex PCR, while TCRdb's copy carries only in-frame clones and drops some. Its table lists roughly 200,000 clones. Material for sequencing was PBMCs. This clonotype originated in a girl aged 2 to 10 in good health and CMV-seropositive.

CDR3 bases: TGTGCCAGCAGTTTAAAAGCGCCGAGGAATCAGCCCCAGCATTTT. This translates into CASSLKAPRNQPQHF. The chain couples TRBV27 to TRBJ1-5; no clear D. This CDR3 is built from 15 residues. V gave up 2 bases and J gave up 4 bases, with 12 bases separating them. Germline assignment: CDR1 MNHEY and CDR2 SMNVEV (reference sequence).